The sequence of this TCR beta chain was determined in a study of blood T cell repertoires in COVID-19. Germline V gene sequence: CDR1 ENHRY, CDR2 SYGVKD. CDR3 size: 15 residues. V lost 0 bases, J lost 7 bases, and 15 bases lay in between. Assay: immunoSEQ multiplex PCR; the TCRdb copy retains only in-frame clones and omits some. The sample contains about 260,000 clones, 86% of which appear only once. The receptor comes from a man aged 35 to 55 who had recovered from COVID-19. This chain joins TRBV10-3 and TRBJ1-2; D is perhaps TRBD1 (5 bases). Sequenced material: peripheral blood. The CDR3 spells CAISESRPGLGGYTF. CDR3 nucleotides: TGTGCCATCAGTGAGTCGAGGCCAGGGTTGGGTGGCTACACCTTC.